This T cell receptor (beta chain) was recorded in a study of glioma-infiltrating T cells. Study outcomes and limitations: CDR3 overlap between tissue and blood was very small. Non-neoplastic patients had below-expected tissue-blood divergence, while all gliomas exceeded expectation.

The sample holds a few counts of this clonotype. Its antigen is unidentified. Possible read error: a much larger clone is one base away. TCR alpha and beta CDR3 regions were amplified from RNA using iRepertoire nested multiplex PCR. For one-step reverse transcription and amplification, 100-400 ng of tissue mRNA or PBMC total RNA was used. TCRdb reanalysed the multiplex PCR reads using MiXCR and keeps one entry per CDR3 protein. The profile shows roughly 40,000 distinct CDR3 sequences, 20% to 25% of them singletons. CDR3 length equals 15 residues. V lost 0 bases and J 4 bases, leaving 11 bases between the germline ends. The germline gives CDR1 SNHLY, CDR2 FYNNEI.

This chain uses TRBV2 with TRBJ2-3; perhaps TRBD2 as D (6 bases). The source is a human donor with low-grade glioma or glioblastoma, undergoing nonglioma brain surgery, or in good health (not recorded which). What was sequenced was glioma tissue, nonneoplastic brain tissue, or PBMCs (not recorded which). CDR3 sequence reads: CASSEARGLADTQYF. In nucleotides, the CDR3 is TGTGCCAGCAGTGAAGCGCGGGGCCTCGCAGATACGCAGTATTTT.